Following are 28 T cell receptor beta chains from one sample sequenced in a study of cytomegalovirus exposure and HLA in healthy donors. The PCR ran on 60 Vbeta and 13 Jbeta primers. Clones were read by immunoSEQ multiplex PCR, and TCRdb kept only the in-frame ones, dropping some. The data contain about 160,000 clones, about 85% of them singletons. Sequencing used PBMCs. Receptors were obtained from a young man in good health and CMV-seropositive.

The V call is TRBV9, the J call TRBJ1-4; 9 bases match TRBD1. This CDR3 spans 14 amino acids. Germline-derived CDR1 and CDR2 are SGDLS and YYNGEE. J was trimmed by 7 bases and V by 4 bases; bases with no gene match: 5. The CDR3 reads CASSTRQGGEKLFF. CDR3 coding DNA: TGTGCCAGCAGCACCCGACAGGGGGGTGAAAAACTGTTTTTT.

V gene TRBV6-5 combines with J gene TRBJ2-5; unclear D gene. This CDR3 is built from 13 residues. Germline V gene sequence: CDR1 MNHEY, CDR2 SVGAGI. With 3 bases removed from V and 2 bases from J, the gap between germline ends came to 7 bases. This CDR3 reads CASSYGRQETQYF. The CDR3 DNA reads as TGTGCCAGCAGTTATGGCCGTCAAGAGACCCAGTACTTC.

The V gene is TRBV18, the J gene TRBJ1-1; D unclear. CDR1 and CDR2 (germline): KGHSH, LQKENI. This CDR3 is 15 amino acids long. Trimming pared 3 bases from V and 1 base from J, leaving 12 bases between. The CDR3 reads CASSPLGGGNTEAFF. The CDR3 DNA follows: TGTGCCAGCTCACCCCTCGGCGGCGGGAACACTGAAGCTTTCTTT.

The rearrangement links TRBV5-1 to TRBJ2-7; the D gene is possibly TRBD1 (5 bases). Trimming took 0 bases from V and 0 from J, leaving 10 bases between them. Germline-derived CDR1 and CDR2 are SGHRS and YFSETQ. This CDR3 comprises 15 residues. This CDR3 is CASSLASGYSYEQYF. The CDR3 bases are TGCGCCAGCAGCTTGGCCTCAGGGTACTCCTACGAGCAGTACTTC.

This clone has a single count. The V call is TRBV2, the J call TRBJ2-7, with no clear D. There are 12 residues in the CDR3. Germline V lookup: CDR1 SNHLY, CDR2 FYNNEI. V lost 3 bases and J lost 5, with 8 bases in between. CDR3 loop: CASSDLRNEQYF. In DNA form, the CDR3 reads TGTGCCAGCAGTGATCTGAGGAACGAGCAGTACTTC.

This sequence joins TRBV6-1 and TRBJ1-1; D is perhaps TRBD1 (5 bases). Germline assignment: CDR1 MNHNS and CDR2 SASEGT. This CDR3 is 17 amino acids long. Trimming took 0 bases from V and 0 from J, leaving 14 bases between them. The CDR3 loop is CASSEALGGTMNTEAFF. In DNA form, the CDR3 reads TGTGCCAGCAGTGAAGCCCTCGGGGGGACCATGAACACTGAAGCTTTCTTT.

The chain joins TRBV19 to TRBJ2-1; TRBD1 matches 11 bases. The CDR3 loop spans 14 amino acids. Germline lookup yields CDR1 LNHDA and CDR2 SQIVND (reference sequence). J lost 7 bases, V lost 7 bases, and 6 bases had no gene match. The CDR3 loop reads CASTGTGGRNEQFF. Written as DNA, the CDR3 is TGTGCCAGTACTGGGACAGGGGGTAGGAATGAGCAGTTCTTC.

The chain recombines TRBV6-1 with TRBJ2-5; tentative D call: TRBD2 (7 bases). CDR3 length: 16 residues. Trimming pared 0 bases from V and 2 bases from J, leaving 13 bases between. Germline V gene sequence: CDR1 MNHNS, CDR2 SASEGT. The CDR3 DNA reads TGTGCCAGCAGTGAAGCGGGGCGGGGGCCTCAAGAGACCCAGTACTTC. It codes for CASSEAGRGPQETQYF.

This clone appeared once. The chain combines TRBV5-6 with TRBJ1-6; 9 positions agree with TRBD1. With V trimmed by 3 bases and J by 3 bases, 4 bases remained unmatched. This CDR3 comprises 16 residues. The germline V gene encodes CDR1 SGHDT and CDR2 YYEEEE. As DNA, the CDR3 is TGTGCCAGCAGCTGGGACAGGGCCATCTATAATTCACCCCTCCACTTT. Its translation is CASSWDRAIYNSPLHF.

The rearrangement uses TRBV4-3 and TRBJ2-7; TRBD2 matches 11 bases. The CDR3 consists of 15 residues. Trimming removed 0 bases from V and 4 bases from J; junction bases left unmatched: 2. Germline V gene sequence: CDR1 LGHNA, CDR2 YSLEER. The CDR3 loop is CASSQDLAGGYEQYF. The CDR3 bases are TGCGCCAGCAGCCAAGATTTAGCGGGGGGGTACGAGCAGTACTTC.

The chain combines TRBV2 with TRBJ2-1; maybe TRBD1 (6 bases). V was cut by 6 bases and J by 0 bases, with 9 bases left in between. The CDR3 is 14 amino acids. CDR1 SNHLY and CDR2 FYNNEI come from the germline V gene. CDR3 region: CASSPDSSYNEQFF. CDR3 bases: TGTGCCAGCAGCCCGGACAGCTCCTACAATGAGCAGTTCTTC.

This chain joins TRBV7-2 and TRBJ1-1; D gene unclear. Germline values: CDR1 SGHTA, CDR2 FQGNSA. This CDR3 has 13 amino acids. Trimming shortened V by 8 bases and J by 0 bases, and 10 bases separated the two germline ends. The CDR3 region has the DNA TGTGCCAGCCAAATAGACATGAACACTGAAGCTTTCTTT. Its translation: CASQIDMNTEAFF.

The gene calls are TRBV14 and TRBJ1-1, with no clear D. Trimming left V 0 bases short and J 5 bases short, with 13 bases between. CDR3 length: 15 residues. CDR1 and CDR2 (germline): SGHDN, FVKESK. CDR3 residues: CASSQEGVARTEAFF. The CDR3 DNA follows: TGTGCCAGCAGCCAAGAGGGTGTGGCGAGGACTGAAGCTTTCTTT.

The chain couples TRBV29-1 to TRBJ2-1; 13 positions match TRBD2. The CDR3 sequence is 16 residues long. V dropped 4 bases and J dropped 4; count of bases not matched to a gene: 7. Germline CDR1 reads SQVTM; CDR2 reads ANQGSEA. The CDR3 sequence is CSVGGLAGVDYNEQFF. DNA of the CDR3: TGCAGCGTTGGAGGACTAGCGGGGGTAGATTACAATGAGCAGTTCTTC.

The chain is built from TRBV5-5 and TRBJ1-4; 8 nucleotides line up with TRBD1. The CDR3 sequence is 16 residues long. The germline V gene encodes CDR1 SGHKS and CDR2 YYEKEE (reference sequence). V was pared by 1 base and J by 7 bases, with 9 bases of the junction left unmatched. The CDR3 sequence is CASSLYENRGAEKLFF. The CDR3 coding sequence is TGTGCCAGCAGCTTGTATGAGAACAGGGGGGCTGAAAAACTGTTTTTT.

Concerning this clone: This CDR3 is missing its conserved last phenylalanine or tryptophan, likely due to a read error. This sequence joins TRBV30 and TRBJ2-7; 8 positions agree with TRBD1. Trimming took 2 bases from V and 6 from J; bases not matched to a gene: 12. This CDR3 spans 15 amino acids. Germline V gives CDR1 GTSNPN, CDR2 SVGIG (reference sequence). CDR3 residues: CAWSPRTGTLSEQYL. The CDR3 region has the DNA TGTGCCTGGAGTCCAAGGACAGGGACCCTCTCCGAGCAGTACCTC.

The V gene is TRBV5-6, the J gene TRBJ2-7, with a weak D call TRBD2 (6 bases). Germline V gene sequence: CDR1 SGHDT, CDR2 YYEEEE. V lost 4 bases to trimming and J lost 4 bases, with 15 bases between them. CDR3 length: 14 amino acids. The CDR3 sequence is CASSRAPGGYEQYF. The CDR3 nucleotides read TGTGCCAGCAGCCGGGCCCCCGGGGGATACGAGCAGTACTTC.

V gene TRBV29-1 combines with J gene TRBJ1-1, with no clear D. Germline CDR1 is SQVTM and CDR2 is ANQGSEA. Trimming shortened V by 2 bases and J by 5 bases, and 6 bases separated the two germline ends. The CDR3 is made up of 11 amino acids. The CDR3 nucleotides read TGCAGCGTTGAACCGGGGACTGAAGCTTTCTTT. This codes for CSVEPGTEAFF.

This clone turned up a few times. The chain carries TRBV5-6 and TRBJ1-1; D uncertain. The CDR3 contains 15 residues. The germline V gene encodes CDR1 SGHDT and CDR2 YYEEEE. The ends were cut back, 0 bases at V and 0 bases at J, with 9 bases in the middle. CDR3 sequence: CASSLEEEMNTEAFF. DNA for the CDR3: TGTGCCAGCAGCTTGGAAGAGGAGATGAACACTGAAGCTTTCTTT.

This clone appeared a few times. V and J are TRBV6-5 and TRBJ2-1, with D perhaps TRBD1 (5 bases). V lost 6 bases, J lost 2 bases, and 8 bases lay in between. The CDR3 extends over 13 amino acids. Germline V gives CDR1 MNHEY, CDR2 SVGAGI. The CDR3 DNA is TGTGCCAGCAGGGGGCCCCCCTACAATGAGCAGTTCTTC. It is translated as CASRGPPYNEQFF.

This chain links TRBV4-1 with TRBJ1-2; 11 positions match TRBD1. Germline V CDR1 and CDR2: MGHRA, YSYEKL. The CDR3 extends over 19 amino acids. V lost 0 bases, J lost 7 bases, and 16 bases stayed unmatched. CDR3 sequence reads: CASSQDTGTGGGRKGGYTF. The CDR3 coding sequence is TGCGCCAGCAGCCAAGATACGGGGACAGGGGGTGGTCGTAAAGGTGGCTACACCTTC.

The chain links TRBV6-1 to TRBJ1-5; D remains ambiguous. V lost 0 bases and J 4 bases, leaving 4 bases between the germline ends. Germline V lookup: CDR1 MNHNS, CDR2 SASEGT. The CDR3 sequence is 13 residues long. The DNA for the CDR3 is TGTGCCAGCAGTGAAGCGGCTAATCAGCCCCAGCATTTT. This encodes CASSEAANQPQHF.

This sequence joins TRBV9 and TRBJ2-2; D may be TRBD1 (5 bases). The CDR3 runs 17 residues. Germline CDR1 reads SGDLS; CDR2 reads YYNGEE. Trimming pared 0 bases from V and 2 bases from J, leaving 14 bases between. For the CDR3, the DNA is TGTGCCAGCAGCGTAGTCCCTAAGGGGCCCAACACCGGGGAGCTGTTTTTT. As protein: CASSVVPKGPNTGELFF.

This chain links TRBV6-4 with TRBJ2-3; a possible D gene is TRBD2 (6 bases). V shed 4 bases and J shed 1 base, with 6 bases lying between them. Germline assignment: CDR1 MRHNA and CDR2 SNTAGT. This CDR3 has 13 amino acids. The CDR3 bases are TGTGCCAGCAGTGCTAGCGGCACAGATACGCAGTATTTT. Translation gives CASSASGTDTQYF.

The rearrangement links TRBV11-3 to TRBJ1-1; D is ambiguous. Germline V gene sequence: CDR1 SGHNT, CDR2 YENEEA. This CDR3 region has 14 residues. Deletions cut 1 base from V and 1 base from J, with 7 bases between. The CDR3: CASSLVFQNTEAFF. The CDR3 DNA follows: TGTGCCAGCAGCTTAGTGTTCCAGAACACTGAAGCTTTCTTT.

The chain is built from TRBV9 and TRBJ2-3; 9 bases are shared with TRBD2. V shed 0 bases, J shed 3 bases, and the junction held 5 bases outside the gene matches. Germline values: CDR1 SGDLS, CDR2 YYNGEE. The length of the CDR3 is 16 residues. The CDR3 loop is CASSVVGGGATDTQYF. Written as DNA, the CDR3 is TGTGCCAGCAGCGTAGTTGGCGGGGGGGCAACAGATACGCAGTATTTT.

The rearrangement uses TRBV6-5 and TRBJ2-2, with 7 bases lining up with TRBD1. Looked up from germline, CDR1 is MNHEY and CDR2 is SVGAGI. The CDR3 covers 14 residues. V shed 6 bases and J 8 bases; nucleotides not matched to a gene: 9. DNA of the CDR3: TGTGCCAGCAGACCAACGGGACAGATAGGGGAGCTGTTTTTT. It is translated as CASRPTGQIGELFF.

J is TRBJ1-1 and V is TRBV9, with a weak D call TRBD1 (6 bases). In germline, CDR1 is SGDLS, CDR2 YYNGEE. Trimming pared 4 bases from V and 4 bases from J, leaving 20 bases between. CDR3 length: 16 amino acids. The CDR3 loop reads CASSPQAQGKGTEAFF. The CDR3 DNA reads TGTGCCAGCAGCCCACAAGCGCAGGGGAAGGGCACTGAAGCTTTCTTT.